Below are 31 T cell receptor beta chains sequenced from a single sample in a study of T cells after yellow fever vaccination. TCRdb recomputed calls from the 5' RACE reads with MiXCR, one row per CDR3 protein. The data contain some 160,000 distinct CDR3 sequences, approximately 9.9% of them singletons. The sample here was CD8+ T cells sorted from PBMCs, taken 45 days after the yellow fever booster vaccination. These TCRs come from a man aged 18 to 35 who received the YFV17D yellow fever vaccine.

This clonotype was seen only a few times. The chain carries TRBV9 and TRBJ2-1; D unresolved. The CDR3 sequence is 16 residues long. Per the germline V gene, CDR1 is SGDLS and CDR2 is YYNGEE. Trimming left V 2 bases short and J 0 bases short, with 12 bases between. The CDR3 DNA reads TGTGCCAGCAGCGTCGAAGGACCTCTCTCCTACAATGAGCAGTTCTTC. This gives the protein CASSVEGPLSYNEQFF.

This clonotype was found a few times. The rearrangement uses TRBV29-1 and TRBJ1-1; D possibly corresponds to TRBD1 (6 bases). The CDR3 consists of 16 residues. V shed 2 bases and J shed 1 base, with 17 bases lying between them. Germline V gene sequence: CDR1 SQVTM, CDR2 ANQGSEA. The DNA of the CDR3 is TGCAGCGTTGAATTCCAGGGGTGCCGAGGGAACACTGAAGCTTTCTTT. It is translated as CSVEFQGCRGNTEAFF.

Ten or more counts support this clonotype. The chain employs TRBV7-6 and TRBJ1-6; 11 bases line up with TRBD1. Unmatched junction bases numbered 2, after V lost 1 base and J lost 9 bases. CDR1 and CDR2 (germline): SGHVS, FNYEAQ. CDR3 length: 15 amino acids. CDR3 amino acids: CASSLGGTGGSPLHF. CDR3 nucleotide sequence: TGTGCCAGCAGCTTAGGAGGGACAGGGGGTTCACCCCTCCACTTT.

The CDR3 sequence is CASSLVGVPSYTDTQYF. The CDR3 nucleotides read TGCGCCAGCAGCTTGGTAGGGGTCCCCTCCTACACAGATACGCAGTATTTT. V is TRBV5-1 and J is TRBJ2-3; a weak D match, TRBD1 (5 bases). CDR1 and CDR2 from the germline V gene are SGHRS and YFSETQ. The CDR3 spans 17 residues. The V end lost 0 bases, the J end lost 2 bases, and 16 bases lay between the germline ends.

This clonotype was detected many times. The chain uses TRBV9 and TRBJ1-1; D gene unclear. V dropped 0 bases and J dropped 3 bases, with 6 bases sitting between them. CDR3 length equals 13 residues. Per germline, CDR1 SGDLS and CDR2 YYNGEE. The CDR3 protein is CASSVGGYTEAFF. CDR3 bases: TGTGCCAGCAGCGTAGGTGGGTACACTGAAGCTTTCTTT.

Only a few counts were recorded for this clonotype. The rearrangement joins TRBV14 to TRBJ2-7; D is uncertain. V gave up 4 bases and J gave up 0 bases, with 7 bases separating them. The length of the CDR3 is 13 residues. Germline CDR1 and CDR2: SGHDN and FVKESK. CDR3 in DNA: TGTGCCAGCAGCCCCCTCGGCTCCTACGAGCAGTACGTC. As protein: CASSPLGSYEQYV.

The chain combines TRBV4-1 with TRBJ1-4; D is uncertain. Trimming took off 6 bases at V and 8 bases at J, with 22 bases between the two ends. Germline V gives CDR1 MGHRA, CDR2 YSYEKL. The CDR3 contains 16 residues. CDR3 sequence reads: CASRTSSGLQGEKLFF. The CDR3 nucleotides read TGCGCCAGCAGGACGAGTTCGGGCCTCCAAGGAGAAAAACTGTTTTTT.

In its sample, this clonotype was seen a few times. The chain combines TRBV5-1 with TRBJ2-7; D possibly corresponds to TRBD2 (6 bases). Trimming cost V 3 bases and J 5 bases, with 12 bases left between them. This CDR3 spans 13 amino acids. Germline-derived CDR1 and CDR2 are SGHRS and YFSETQ. As DNA, the CDR3 is TGCGCCAGCAGCTGTTGGGGAGGCAACGAGCAGTACGTC. This encodes CASSCWGGNEQYV.

This clonotype has a handful of counts. This chain connects TRBV7-2 to TRBJ2-3; D not certain. Between the trimmed V and J ends, which lost 5 bases and 2 bases, there was a span of 20 bases. The length of the CDR3 is 17 residues. The germline CDR1 and CDR2 sequences are SGHTA and FQGNSA. The CDR3 protein is CASSPGPAGTTTDTQYF. The CDR3 DNA reads as TGTGCCAGCAGCCCCGGTCCCGCCGGAACCACCACAGATACGCAGTATTTT.

The gene calls are TRBV7-6 and TRBJ1-1; D remains unclear. Trimming shortened V by 6 bases and J by 0 bases, and 14 bases separated the two germline ends. CDR1 is SGHVS and CDR2 is FNYEAQ in the germline V gene. The CDR3 extends over 15 amino acids. The CDR3 sequence: CASSQRASLNTEAFF. CDR3 DNA sequence: TGTGCCAGCAGTCAACGAGCCTCCTTGAACACTGAAGCTTTCTTT.

The chain uses TRBV6-2 or TRBV6-3 and TRBJ2-7, with 7 bases identical to TRBD2. The CDR3 totals 12 residues. J gave up 2 bases and V 8 bases, and 3 bases lay outside the gene matches. Germline V gene data show CDR1 as MNHEY and CDR2 as SVGEGT. The CDR3 loop reads CASGGGAYEQYF. The CDR3 bases are TGTGCCAGCGGGGGGGGAGCCTACGAGCAGTACTTC.

The chain joins TRBV9 to TRBJ2-1, with 8 bases that match TRBD2. Trimming took 2 bases from V and 2 from J; bases not matched to a gene: 6. Germline loops: CDR1 SGDLS, CDR2 YYNGEE. This CDR3 has 16 amino acids. The CDR3: CASSVDSGDTYNEQFF. The CDR3 DNA reads TGTGCCAGCAGCGTTGATAGCGGGGACACCTACAATGAGCAGTTCTTC.

V usage is TRBV3-1 and J usage is TRBJ2-3; perhaps D is TRBD1 or TRBD2 (5 bases each). Trimming cost V 0 bases and J 0 bases, with 10 bases left between them. This CDR3 is 16 amino acids long. Germline V gene data show CDR1 as LGHDT and CDR2 as YNNKEL (reference sequence). This CDR3 is CASSQDLRDSTDTQYF. As DNA, the CDR3 is TGTGCCAGCAGCCAAGATTTACGGGACAGCACAGATACGCAGTATTTT.

The chain couples TRBV4-3 to TRBJ2-7; no definite D call. V lost 5 bases and J lost 3, with 11 bases in between. Per the germline V gene, CDR1 is LGHNA and CDR2 is YSLEER. The CDR3 spans 13 residues. The CDR3 coding sequence is TGCGCCAGCAGCACCCTAGTTTTCTACGAGCAGTACTTC. It codes for CASSTLVFYEQYF.

The rearrangement uses TRBV6-5 and TRBJ2-2, with D possibly TRBD1 on 6 matching bases. Germline CDR1 and CDR2: MNHEY and SVGAGI. The CDR3 totals 15 residues. Trimming shortened V by 5 bases and J by 4 bases, and 14 bases separated the two germline ends. CDR3 residues: CASSPPGAGTGELFF. CDR3 sequence (DNA): TGTGCCAGCAGTCCCCCAGGGGCTGGCACCGGGGAGCTGTTTTTT.

This clonotype was seen ten or more times. This chain uses TRBV23-1 with TRBJ2-1; D remains unclear. Being an ORF, TRBV23-1 has a function that is uncertain. V lost 4 bases, J lost 4 bases, and 5 bases lay in between. This CDR3 is built from 12 residues. The DNA of the CDR3 is TGCGCCAGCAGTCCAGCGTACAATGAGCAGTTCTTC. It codes for CASSPAYNEQFF.

The chain couples TRBV6-5 to TRBJ1-4; no clear D gene. This CDR3 has 11 residues. Trimming pared 3 bases from V and 7 bases from J, leaving 3 bases between. Per the germline V gene, CDR1 is MNHEY and CDR2 is SVGAGI. As DNA, the CDR3 is TGTGCCAGCAGTTATGGTGAAAAACTGTTTTTT. Translating gives CASSYGEKLFF.

The rearrangement links TRBV27 to TRBJ2-3, with 9 bases fitting TRBD2. V gave up 4 bases and J gave up 2 bases; unmatched junction bases: 7. The CDR3 sequence is 16 residues long. Germline V gives CDR1 MNHEY, CDR2 SMNVEV (reference sequence). The CDR3 protein is CASSWLAGGTTDTQYF. The CDR3 DNA reads as TGTGCCAGCAGTTGGTTGGCGGGGGGGACCACAGATACGCAGTATTTT.

CDR3 sequence (DNA): TGTGCCAGCAGCCCCGGTCCTAGCAATCAGCCCCAGCATTTT. Protein: CASSPGPSNQPQHF. The V call is TRBV9, the J call TRBJ1-5; D not resolved. From germline, CDR1 is SGDLS and CDR2 YYNGEE. There are 14 residues in the CDR3. V lost 4 bases and J 0 bases, leaving 8 bases between the germline ends.

The chain has TRBV4-1 and TRBJ1-4, with D unclear. V was pared by 0 bases and J by 3 bases, with 8 bases between. The CDR3 length is 15 residues. Per germline, CDR1 MGHRA and CDR2 YSYEKL. In DNA, the CDR3 is TGCGCCAGCAGCCAAGACCCCGGGCCTAATGAAAAACTGTTTTTT. Translated, it gives CASSQDPGPNEKLFF.

This clonotype was found many times. The CDR3 nucleotides are TGTGCCAGCAGTCTCGGACTAGGGGCCGGGGAGCTGTTTTTT. Protein sequence: CASSLGLGAGELFF. The chain recombines TRBV27 with TRBJ2-2; 7 nucleotides agree with TRBD2. CDR3 length: 14 amino acids. V gave up 5 bases and J gave up 6 bases; unmatched junction bases: 6. Germline V gives CDR1 MNHEY, CDR2 SMNVEV (reference sequence).

This sequence joins TRBV19 and TRBJ1-2; TRBD1 might be the D (5 bases). Trimming took off 10 bases at V and 7 bases at J, with 13 bases between the two ends. The CDR3 contains 11 residues. Looked up from germline, CDR1 is LNHDA and CDR2 is SQIVND (reference sequence). The CDR3 reads CATTVGTGYTF. DNA of the CDR3: TGTGCCACCACCGTGGGGACTGGCTACACCTTC.

The V call is TRBV2, the J call TRBJ2-1; D unresolved. The CDR3 is made up of 14 amino acids. Germline V CDR1 and CDR2: SNHLY, FYNNEI. V lost 0 bases, J lost 5 bases, and 8 bases lay in between. The CDR3 is CASSEAGRHNEQFF. In nucleotides, the CDR3 is TGTGCCAGCAGTGAAGCTGGGCGCCACAATGAGCAGTTCTTC.

In this sample, this clonotype turned up a few times. The chain joins TRBV20-1 to TRBJ2-2; 9 positions match TRBD2. The CDR3 consists of 14 residues. The germline gives CDR1 DFQATT, CDR2 SNEGSKA (reference sequence). V trimming: 6 bases; J trimming: 3 bases; junction bases outside the gene matches: 5. CDR3 DNA sequence: TGCAGTGCAAGACTAGCGGAGTACACCGGGGAGCTGTTTTTT. This encodes CSARLAEYTGELFF.

The chain couples TRBV20-1 to TRBJ2-1; D might be TRBD1 (6 bases). Deletions cut 7 bases from V and 6 bases from J, with 13 bases between. CDR3 length: 12 amino acids. The germline V gene encodes CDR1 DFQATT and CDR2 SNEGSKA (reference sequence). The CDR3 coding sequence is TGCAGTGGTTTGGACAGTTTCAATGAGCAGTTCTTC. It specifies CSGLDSFNEQFF.

This clonotype was picked up one time. This rearrangement joins TRBV28 to TRBJ2-7, with D maybe TRBD2 (5 bases). V lost 8 bases and J 5 bases, leaving 19 bases between the germline ends. CDR3 size: 14 residues. CDR1 and CDR2 (germline): MDHEN, SYDVKM. CDR3 sequence (DNA): TGTGCCAGCCCCCTCGGGCGTCGGGGTAACGAGCAGTACGTC. Its translation is CASPLGRRGNEQYV.

This chain connects TRBV7-2 to TRBJ2-3, with D uncertain. Germline CDR1 and CDR2: SGHTA and FQGNSA. The V end was cut by 8 bases, the J end by 0 bases, with 9 bases between. The CDR3 contains 13 residues. CDR3 sequence: CASGKVSTDTQYF. The CDR3, as DNA: TGTGCCAGCGGTAAGGTTAGCACAGATACGCAGTATTTT.

In its sample, this clonotype was seen a few times. This sequence joins TRBV4-3 and TRBJ2-5; D gene unclear. CDR3 length: 14 residues. The germline gives CDR1 LGHNA, CDR2 YSLEER. The V end lost 3 bases, the J end lost 5 bases, and 13 bases lay between the germline ends. The CDR3: CASSHAITEETQYF. CDR3 nucleotides: TGCGCCAGCAGCCATGCGATTACGGAGGAGACCCAGTACTTC.

The rearrangement uses TRBV6-5 and TRBJ1-2; D possibly corresponds to TRBD1 (5 bases). Germline V lookup: CDR1 MNHEY, CDR2 SVGAGI. Trimming left V 3 bases short and J 5 bases short, with 19 bases between. CDR3 length: 16 residues. CDR3 residues: CASSYLQGEIPYGYTF. CDR3 nucleotide sequence: TGTGCCAGCAGTTATCTGCAGGGAGAAATACCGTATGGCTACACCTTC.

This sequence joins TRBV27 and TRBJ2-3; 10 positions match TRBD1. The ends lost 5 bases at V and 8 bases at J; junction bases unmatched: 10. This CDR3 spans 15 amino acids. The germline V gene encodes CDR1 MNHEY and CDR2 SMNVEV (reference sequence). This CDR3 reads CASSQGQGRYVTQYF. DNA for the CDR3: TGTGCCAGCAGTCAGGGACAGGGGCGTTACGTTACGCAGTATTTT.

This clonotype was seen a handful of times. The chain links TRBV5-6 to TRBJ2-1, with D perhaps matching TRBD2 (7 bases). Trimming removed 0 bases at V and 15 bases at J, with 16 bases between. The CDR3 sequence is 13 residues long. The germline V gene has CDR1 SGHDT and CDR2 YYEEEE. Written as DNA, the CDR3 is TGTGCCAGCAGCTTGGGGGTCGGGGGGCCACCGTTCTTC. Its translation is CASSLGVGGPPFF. The whole variable domain, filled in from reference TRBV5-6 and TRBJ2-1, reads DAGVTQSPTHLIKTRGQQVTLRCSPKSGHDTVSWYQQALGQGPQFIFQYYEEEERQRGNFPDRFSGHQFPNYSSELNVNALLLGDSALYLCASSLGVGGPPFFGPGTRLTVL.